This T cell receptor (beta chain) was recovered during a study of PD-L1 blockade in urothelial cancer. Whole-study results and caveats: Tumor-associated TCR clones expanded more in blood at 3 weeks in patients with durable benefit.

This table comes from immunoSEQ multiplex PCR, and its TCRdb copy is limited to in-frame clones, with some not included. The sample contains some 120,000 clones, 84% of which appear only once. Time point reported: pretreatment peripheral blood. The CDR3 sequence is 12 residues long. Deletions cut 4 bases from V and 6 bases from J, with 4 bases between. CDR1 is MDHEN and CDR2 is SYDVKM in the germline V gene. Details on this clone: The target antigen is unknown.

The genes are TRBV28 and TRBJ1-6; D gene ambiguous. The clonotype originates from a man in his fifties with urothelial cancer. This material consisted of PBMCs, taken around atezolizumab (anti-PD-L1) treatment. Here the CDR3 DNA reads TGTGCCAGCAGTTCACTTAATTCACCCCTCCACTTT. Translated, it gives CASSSLNSPLHF.